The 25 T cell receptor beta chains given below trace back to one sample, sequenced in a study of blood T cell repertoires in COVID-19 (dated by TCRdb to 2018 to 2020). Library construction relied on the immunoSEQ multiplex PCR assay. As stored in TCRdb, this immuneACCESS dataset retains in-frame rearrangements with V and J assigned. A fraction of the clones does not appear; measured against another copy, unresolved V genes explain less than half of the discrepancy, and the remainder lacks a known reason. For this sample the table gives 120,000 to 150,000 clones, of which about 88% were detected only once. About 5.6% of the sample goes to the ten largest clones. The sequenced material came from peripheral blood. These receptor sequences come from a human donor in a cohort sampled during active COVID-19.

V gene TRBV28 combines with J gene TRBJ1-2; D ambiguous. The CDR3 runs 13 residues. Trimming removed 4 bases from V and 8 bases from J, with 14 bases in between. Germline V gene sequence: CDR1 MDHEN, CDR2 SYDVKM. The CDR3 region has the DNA TGTGCCAGCAGTTACCGGGATCAGAAGGGCTACACCTTC. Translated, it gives CASSYRDQKGYTF.

The CDR3 DNA reads TGTGCCAGCAGTTACAGACTAAGGGGGCCCTTTAATGAAAAACTGTTTTTT. The encoded protein is CASSYRLRGPFNEKLFF. This sequence joins TRBV6-2 or TRBV6-3 and TRBJ1-4; 7 bases map to TRBD1. The V gene end was trimmed by 2 bases and the J gene end by 4 bases; junction bases not matched to a gene: 10. This CDR3 spans 17 amino acids. Germline V lookup: CDR1 MNHEY, CDR2 SVGEGT.

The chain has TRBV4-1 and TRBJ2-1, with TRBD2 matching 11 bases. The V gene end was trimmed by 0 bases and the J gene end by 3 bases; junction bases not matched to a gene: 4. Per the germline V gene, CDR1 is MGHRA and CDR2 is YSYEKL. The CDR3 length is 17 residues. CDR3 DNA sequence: TGCGCCAGCAGCCAAGATCAACTAGCGGGAGACTACAATGAGCAGTTCTTC. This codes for CASSQDQLAGDYNEQFF.

CDR3 loop: CASSLGWSSGYEQYF. The CDR3 DNA is TGTGCCAGCAGCTTGGGGTGGTCTAGCGGATACGAGCAGTACTTC. The chain joins TRBV5-4 to TRBJ2-7, with 7 bases that match TRBD2. This CDR3 region has 15 residues. The J segment lost 4 bases and the V segment lost 0 bases, leaving 7 bases of the junction unmatched. Germline CDR1 reads SGHNT; CDR2 reads YYREEE (reference sequence).

The CDR3 protein is CASSLARGPMGGYTF. CDR3 sequence (DNA): TGTGCCAGCAGCTTAGCCAGGGGGCCGATGGGGGGCTACACCTTC. The chain uses TRBV11-2 and TRBJ1-2, with 8 bases lining up with TRBD1. The germline CDR1 and CDR2 sequences are SGHAT and FQNNGV. The CDR3 length is 15 residues. J gave up 8 bases and V 1 base, and 9 bases lay outside the gene matches.

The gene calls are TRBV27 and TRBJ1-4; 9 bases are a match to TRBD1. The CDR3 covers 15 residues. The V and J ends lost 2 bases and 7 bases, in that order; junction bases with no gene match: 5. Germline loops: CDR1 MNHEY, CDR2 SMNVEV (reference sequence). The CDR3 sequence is CASSLRDRAVEKLFF. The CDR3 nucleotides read TGTGCCAGCAGTTTACGGGACAGGGCTGTTGAAAAACTGTTTTTT.

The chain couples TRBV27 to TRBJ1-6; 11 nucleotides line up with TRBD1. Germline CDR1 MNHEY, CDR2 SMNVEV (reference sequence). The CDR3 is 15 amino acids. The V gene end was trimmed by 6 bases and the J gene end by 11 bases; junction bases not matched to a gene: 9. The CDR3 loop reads CASSQGGDRGTPLHF. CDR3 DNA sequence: TGTGCCAGCAGCCAAGGGGGGGACAGGGGGACACCCCTCCACTTT.

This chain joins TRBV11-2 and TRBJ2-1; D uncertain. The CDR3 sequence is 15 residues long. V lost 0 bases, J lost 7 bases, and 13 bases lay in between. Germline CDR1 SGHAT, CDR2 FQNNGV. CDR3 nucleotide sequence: TGTGCCAGCAGCTTAGATCCTGTTAGCATGAATGAGCAGTTCTTC. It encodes CASSLDPVSMNEQFF.

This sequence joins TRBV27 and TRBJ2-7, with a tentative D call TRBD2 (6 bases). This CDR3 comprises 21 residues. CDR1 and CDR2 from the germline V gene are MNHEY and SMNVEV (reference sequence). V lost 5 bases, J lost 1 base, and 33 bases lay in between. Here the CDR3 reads CASSARDARGAQRAASYEQYF. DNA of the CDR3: TGTGCCAGCAGTGCAAGGGACGCCCGGGGAGCCCAGCGGGCCGCTTCCTACGAGCAGTACTTC.

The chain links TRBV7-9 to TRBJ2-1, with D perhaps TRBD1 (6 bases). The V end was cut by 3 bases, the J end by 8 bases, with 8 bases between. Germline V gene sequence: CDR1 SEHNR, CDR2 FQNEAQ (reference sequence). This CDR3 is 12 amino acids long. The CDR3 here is CASSLTGYEQFF. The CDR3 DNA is TGTGCCAGCAGCTTGACAGGTTATGAGCAGTTCTTC.

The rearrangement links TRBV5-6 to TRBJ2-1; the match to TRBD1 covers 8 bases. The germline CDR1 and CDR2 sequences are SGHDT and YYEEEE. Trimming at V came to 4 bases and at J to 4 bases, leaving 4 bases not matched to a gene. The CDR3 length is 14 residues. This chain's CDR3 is CASSPTGAYNEQFF. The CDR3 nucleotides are TGTGCCAGCAGCCCGACAGGGGCTTACAATGAGCAGTTCTTC.

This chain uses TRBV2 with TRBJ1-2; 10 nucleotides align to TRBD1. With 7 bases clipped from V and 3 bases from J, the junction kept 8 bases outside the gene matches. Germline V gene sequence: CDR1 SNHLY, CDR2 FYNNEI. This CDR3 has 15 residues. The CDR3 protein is CASIESTGGYYGYTF. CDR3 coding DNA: TGTGCCAGCATCGAATCGACAGGGGGCTACTATGGCTACACCTTC.

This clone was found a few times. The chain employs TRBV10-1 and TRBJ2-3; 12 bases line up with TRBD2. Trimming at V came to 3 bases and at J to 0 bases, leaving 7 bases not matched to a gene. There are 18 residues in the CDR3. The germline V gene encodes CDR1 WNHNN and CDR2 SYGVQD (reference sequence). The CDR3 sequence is CASSEGGLAGGSTDTQYF. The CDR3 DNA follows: TGCGCCAGCAGTGAAGGGGGCCTAGCGGGAGGGAGCACAGATACGCAGTATTTT.

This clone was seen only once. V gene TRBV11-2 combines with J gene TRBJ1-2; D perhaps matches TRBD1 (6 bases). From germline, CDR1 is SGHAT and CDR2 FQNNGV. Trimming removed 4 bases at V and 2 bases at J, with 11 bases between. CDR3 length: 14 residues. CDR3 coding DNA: TGTGCCAGCAGCTGGACAGCGAAAAACTATGGCTACACCTTC. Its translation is CASSWTAKNYGYTF.

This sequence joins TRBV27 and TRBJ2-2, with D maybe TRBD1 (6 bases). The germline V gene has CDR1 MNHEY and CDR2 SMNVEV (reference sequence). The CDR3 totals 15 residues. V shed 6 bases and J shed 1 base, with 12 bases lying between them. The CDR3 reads CASSLQTGNTGELFF. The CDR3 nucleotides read TGTGCCAGCAGCCTCCAGACAGGGAACACCGGGGAGCTGTTTTTT.

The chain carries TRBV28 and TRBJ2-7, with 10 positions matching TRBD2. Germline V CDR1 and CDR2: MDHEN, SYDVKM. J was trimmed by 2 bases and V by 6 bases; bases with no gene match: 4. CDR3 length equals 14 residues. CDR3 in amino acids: CASSLSGGAYEQYF. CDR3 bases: TGTGCCAGCAGCCTGAGCGGGGGGGCCTACGAGCAGTACTTC.

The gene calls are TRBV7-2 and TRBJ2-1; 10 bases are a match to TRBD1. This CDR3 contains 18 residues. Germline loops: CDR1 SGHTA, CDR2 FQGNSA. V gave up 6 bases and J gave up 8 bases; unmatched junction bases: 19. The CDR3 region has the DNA TGTGCCAGCAGAGAGACAGGGGGCGGCTTGTTTAGTACCGATGAGCAGTTCTTC. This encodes CASRETGGGLFSTDEQFF. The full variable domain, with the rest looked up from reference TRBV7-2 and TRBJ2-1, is GAGVSQSPSNKVTEKGKDVELRCDPISGHTALYWYRQSLGQGLEFLIYFQGNSAPDKSGLPSDRFSAERTGGSVSTLTIQRTQQEDSAVYLCASRETGGGLFSTDEQFFGPGTRLTVL.

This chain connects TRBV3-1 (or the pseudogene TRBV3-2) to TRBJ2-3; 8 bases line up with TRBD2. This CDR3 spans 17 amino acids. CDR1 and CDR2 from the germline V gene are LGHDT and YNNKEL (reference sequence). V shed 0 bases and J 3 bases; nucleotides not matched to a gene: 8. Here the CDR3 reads CASSQESAGVGTDTQYF. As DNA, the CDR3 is TGTGCCAGCAGCCAAGAATCAGCGGGAGTCGGAACAGATACGCAGTATTTT.

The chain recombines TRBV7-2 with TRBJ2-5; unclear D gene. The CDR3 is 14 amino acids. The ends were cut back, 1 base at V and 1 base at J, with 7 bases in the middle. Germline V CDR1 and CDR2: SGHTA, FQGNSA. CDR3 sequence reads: CASSLERVQETQYF. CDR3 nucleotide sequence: TGTGCCAGCAGCTTAGAACGCGTCCAAGAGACCCAGTACTTC. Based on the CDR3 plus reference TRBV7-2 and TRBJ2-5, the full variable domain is GAGVSQSPSNKVTEKGKDVELRCDPISGHTALYWYRQSLGQGLEFLIYFQGNSAPDKSGLPSDRFSAERTGGSVSTLTIQRTQQEDSAVYLCASSLERVQETQYFGPGTRLLVL.

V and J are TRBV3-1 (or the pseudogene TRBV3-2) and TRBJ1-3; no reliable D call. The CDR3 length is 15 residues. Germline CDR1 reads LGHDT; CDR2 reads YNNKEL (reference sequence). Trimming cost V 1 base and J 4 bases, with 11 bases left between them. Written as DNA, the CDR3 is TGTGCCAGCAGCCAAGTTTACCCAGGCGGAAACACCATATATTTT. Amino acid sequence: CASSQVYPGGNTIYF.

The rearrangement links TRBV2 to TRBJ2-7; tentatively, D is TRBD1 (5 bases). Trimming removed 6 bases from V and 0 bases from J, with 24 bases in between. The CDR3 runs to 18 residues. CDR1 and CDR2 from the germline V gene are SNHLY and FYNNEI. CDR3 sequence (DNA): TGTGCCAGCAGGGAACGACTGCTTCGGACACGGAGCTCCTACGAGCAGTACTTC. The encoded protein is CASRERLLRTRSSYEQYF.

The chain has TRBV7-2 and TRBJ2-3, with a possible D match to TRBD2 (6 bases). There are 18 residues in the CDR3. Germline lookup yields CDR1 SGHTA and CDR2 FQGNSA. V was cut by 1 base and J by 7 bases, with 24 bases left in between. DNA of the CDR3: TGTGCCAGCAGCTTAGAGGGTGGGACTTATTTTAGAGCGCATACGCAGTATTTT. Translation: CASSLEGGTYFRAHTQYF.

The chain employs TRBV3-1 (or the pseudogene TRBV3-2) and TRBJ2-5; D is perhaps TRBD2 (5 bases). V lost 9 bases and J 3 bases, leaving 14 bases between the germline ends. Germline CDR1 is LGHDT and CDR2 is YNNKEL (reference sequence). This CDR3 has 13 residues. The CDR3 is CASRPTGEETQYF. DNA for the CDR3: TGTGCCAGTCGGCCCACCGGGGAAGAGACCCAGTACTTC.

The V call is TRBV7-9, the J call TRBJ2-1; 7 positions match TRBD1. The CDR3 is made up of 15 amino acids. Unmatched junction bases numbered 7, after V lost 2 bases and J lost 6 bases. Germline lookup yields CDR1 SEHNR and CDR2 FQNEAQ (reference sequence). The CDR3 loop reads CASSLKGAPVNEQFF. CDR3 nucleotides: TGTGCCAGCAGCTTAAAGGGGGCGCCCGTCAATGAGCAGTTCTTC.

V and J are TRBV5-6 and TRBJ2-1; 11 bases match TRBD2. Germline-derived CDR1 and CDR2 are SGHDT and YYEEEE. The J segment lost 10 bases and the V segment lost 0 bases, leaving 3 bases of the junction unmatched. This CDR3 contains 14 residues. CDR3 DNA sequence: TGTGCCAGCAGCTTGGGACTAGCGGGGAGCGAGCAGTTCTTC. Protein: CASSLGLAGSEQFF.